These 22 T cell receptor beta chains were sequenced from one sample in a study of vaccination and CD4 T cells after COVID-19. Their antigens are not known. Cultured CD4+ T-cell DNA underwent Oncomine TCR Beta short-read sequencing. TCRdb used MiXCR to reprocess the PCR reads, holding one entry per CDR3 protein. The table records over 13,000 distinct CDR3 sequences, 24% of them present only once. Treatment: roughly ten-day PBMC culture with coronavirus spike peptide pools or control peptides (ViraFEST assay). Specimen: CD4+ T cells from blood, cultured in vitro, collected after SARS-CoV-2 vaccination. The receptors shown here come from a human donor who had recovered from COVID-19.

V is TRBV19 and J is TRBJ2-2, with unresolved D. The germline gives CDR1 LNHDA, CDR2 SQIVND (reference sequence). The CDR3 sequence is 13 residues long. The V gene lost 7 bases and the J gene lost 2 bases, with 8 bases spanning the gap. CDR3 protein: CASTRKNTGELFF. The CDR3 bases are TGTGCCAGTACACGGAAAAACACCGGGGAGCTGTTTTTT.

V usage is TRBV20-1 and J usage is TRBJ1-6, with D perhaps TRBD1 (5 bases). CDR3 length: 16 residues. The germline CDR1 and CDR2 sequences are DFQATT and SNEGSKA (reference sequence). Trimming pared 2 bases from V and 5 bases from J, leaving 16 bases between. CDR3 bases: TGCAGTGCTAGAACCGGGGCAGCCCCTAATAATTCACCCCTCCACTTT. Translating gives CSARTGAAPNNSPLHF.

The CDR3: CASSPSGSYGYTF. CDR3 nucleotides: TGTGCCAGCAGCCCCTCCGGTTCCTATGGCTACACCTTC. This chain links TRBV12-3 or TRBV12-4 with TRBJ1-2; D uncertain. This CDR3 comprises 13 residues. The V gene lost 6 bases and the J gene lost 4 bases, with 12 bases spanning the gap.

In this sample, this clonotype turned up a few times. The CDR3 protein is CASSLGGPQETQYF. DNA for the CDR3: TGTGCCAGCAGCTTAGGGGGACCTCAAGAGACCCAGTACTTC. This rearrangement joins TRBV7-2 to TRBJ2-5; D is possibly TRBD1 or TRBD2 (5 bases each). The CDR3 consists of 14 residues. V was clipped by 1 base and J by 2 bases, with 8 bases between them. CDR1 SGHTA and CDR2 FQGNSA come from the germline V gene.

The CDR3 region is CASSQDWLAESSYEQYF. CDR3 sequence (DNA): TGTGCCAGCAGCCAAGATTGGCTAGCGGAAAGCTCCTACGAGCAGTACTTC. The chain has TRBV3-1 and TRBJ2-7, with 7 positions matching TRBD2. The CDR3 totals 17 residues. Germline loops: CDR1 LGHDT, CDR2 YNNKEL (reference sequence). V lost 0 bases and J lost 0; bases outside the gene matches: 8.

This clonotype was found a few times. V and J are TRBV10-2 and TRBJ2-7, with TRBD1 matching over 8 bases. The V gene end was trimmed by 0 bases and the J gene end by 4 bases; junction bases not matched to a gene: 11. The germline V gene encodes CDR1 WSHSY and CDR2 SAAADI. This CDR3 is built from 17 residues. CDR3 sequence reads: CASSESGVGTGSYEQYF. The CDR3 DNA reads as TGCGCCAGCAGTGAGTCAGGAGTGGGGACAGGATCGTACGAGCAGTACTTC.

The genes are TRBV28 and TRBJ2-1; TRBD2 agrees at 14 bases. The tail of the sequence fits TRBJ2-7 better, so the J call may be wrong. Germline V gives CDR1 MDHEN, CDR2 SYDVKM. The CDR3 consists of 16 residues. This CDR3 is CASSLPGLAGDKEQYF. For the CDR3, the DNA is TGTGCCAGCAGTTTACCGGGACTAGCGGGAGATAAAGAGCAGTACTTC.

CDR3 DNA sequence: TGCGCCAGCAGTGAGTCGAGGAGTTCTGAAGCTTTCTTT. As protein: CASSESRSSEAFF. V is TRBV10-1 and J is TRBJ1-1, with D unclear. Trimming stripped 0 bases from V and 6 bases from J, with 8 bases between. This CDR3 is 13 amino acids long. Germline lookup yields CDR1 WNHNN and CDR2 SYGVQD (reference sequence).

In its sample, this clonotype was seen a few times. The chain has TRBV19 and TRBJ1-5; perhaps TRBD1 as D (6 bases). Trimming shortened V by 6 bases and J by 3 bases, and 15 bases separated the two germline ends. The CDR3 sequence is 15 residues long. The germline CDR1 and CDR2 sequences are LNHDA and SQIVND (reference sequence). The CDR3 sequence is CASRGTGQANQPQHF. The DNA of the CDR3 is TGTGCCAGTAGGGGAACAGGGCAGGCCAATCAGCCCCAGCATTTT.

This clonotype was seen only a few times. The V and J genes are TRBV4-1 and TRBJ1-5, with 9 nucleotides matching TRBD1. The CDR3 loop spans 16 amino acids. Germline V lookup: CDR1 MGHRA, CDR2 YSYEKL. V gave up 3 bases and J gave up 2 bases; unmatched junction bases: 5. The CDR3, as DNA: TGCGCCAGCAGCCAGGGACAGGGAAATCGCAATCAGCCCCAGCATTTT. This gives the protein CASSQGQGNRNQPQHF.

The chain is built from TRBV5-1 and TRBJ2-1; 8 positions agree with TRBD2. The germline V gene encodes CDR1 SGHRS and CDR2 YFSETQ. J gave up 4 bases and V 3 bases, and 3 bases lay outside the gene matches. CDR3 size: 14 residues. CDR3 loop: CASSSSGRYNEQFF. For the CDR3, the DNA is TGCGCCAGCAGCTCCAGCGGGAGATACAATGAGCAGTTCTTC.

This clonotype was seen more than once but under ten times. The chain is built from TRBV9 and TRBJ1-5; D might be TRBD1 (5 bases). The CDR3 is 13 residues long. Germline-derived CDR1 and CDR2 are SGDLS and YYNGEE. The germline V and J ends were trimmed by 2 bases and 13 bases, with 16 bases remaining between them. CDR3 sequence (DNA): TGTGCCAGCAGCGTGGGAGGTACCGGGACTCAGCATTTT. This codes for CASSVGGTGTQHF.

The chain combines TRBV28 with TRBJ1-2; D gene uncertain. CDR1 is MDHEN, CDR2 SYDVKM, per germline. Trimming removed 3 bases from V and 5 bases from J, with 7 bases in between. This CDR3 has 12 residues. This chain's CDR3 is CASSFGYYGYTF. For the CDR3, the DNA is TGTGCCAGCAGTTTCGGGTATTATGGCTACACCTTC.

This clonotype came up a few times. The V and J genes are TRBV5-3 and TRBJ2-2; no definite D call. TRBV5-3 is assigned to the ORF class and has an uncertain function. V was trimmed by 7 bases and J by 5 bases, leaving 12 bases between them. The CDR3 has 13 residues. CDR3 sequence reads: CARDGVGTGELFF. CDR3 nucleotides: TGTGCCAGAGATGGGGTGGGGACCGGGGAGCTGTTTTTT.

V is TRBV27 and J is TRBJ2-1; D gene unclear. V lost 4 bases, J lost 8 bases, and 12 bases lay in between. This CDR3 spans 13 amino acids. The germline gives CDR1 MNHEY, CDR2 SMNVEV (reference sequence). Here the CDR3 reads CASSSPFSHEQFF. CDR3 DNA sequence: TGTGCCAGCAGTTCCCCTTTCAGCCATGAGCAGTTCTTC.

CDR3 in DNA: TGTGCCAGCAGTGTGCACGGCAATCAGCCCCAGCATTTT. The encoded protein is CASSVHGNQPQHF. The rearrangement uses TRBV2 and TRBJ1-5; D is undetermined. Germline V CDR1 and CDR2: SNHLY, FYNNEI. V lost 4 bases, J lost 2 bases, and 6 bases lay in between. CDR3 length: 13 amino acids.

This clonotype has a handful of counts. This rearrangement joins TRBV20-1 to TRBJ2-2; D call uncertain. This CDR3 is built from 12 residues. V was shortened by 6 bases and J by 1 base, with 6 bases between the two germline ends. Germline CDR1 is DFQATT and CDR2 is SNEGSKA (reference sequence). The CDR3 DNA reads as TGCAGTGCCTACTGGAACACCGGGGAGCTGTTTTTT. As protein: CSAYWNTGELFF.

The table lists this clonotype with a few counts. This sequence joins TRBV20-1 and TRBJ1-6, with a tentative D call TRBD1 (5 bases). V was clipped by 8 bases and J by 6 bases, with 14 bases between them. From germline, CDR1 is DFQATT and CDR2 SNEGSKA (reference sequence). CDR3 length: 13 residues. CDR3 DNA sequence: TGCAGTATTCTAGGGGAAATTAATTCACCCCTCCACTTT. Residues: CSILGEINSPLHF.

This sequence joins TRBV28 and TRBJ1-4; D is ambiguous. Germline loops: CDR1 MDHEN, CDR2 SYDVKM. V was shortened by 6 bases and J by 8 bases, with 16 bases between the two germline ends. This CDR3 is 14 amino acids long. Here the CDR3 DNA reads TGTGCCAGCAGCCCCGGCGTGCTGGGGGAAAAACTGTTTTTT. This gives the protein CASSPGVLGEKLFF.

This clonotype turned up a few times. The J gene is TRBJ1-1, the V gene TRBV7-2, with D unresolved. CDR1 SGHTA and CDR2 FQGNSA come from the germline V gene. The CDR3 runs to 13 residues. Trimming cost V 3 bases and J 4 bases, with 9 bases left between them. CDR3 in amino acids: CASSFVQTTEAFF. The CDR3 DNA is TGTGCCAGCAGCTTCGTCCAGACCACTGAAGCTTTCTTT.

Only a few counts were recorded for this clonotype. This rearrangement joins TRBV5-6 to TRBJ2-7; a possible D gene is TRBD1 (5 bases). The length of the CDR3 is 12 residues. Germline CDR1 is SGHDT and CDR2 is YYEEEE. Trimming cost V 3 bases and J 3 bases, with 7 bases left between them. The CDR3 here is CASSSTGYEQYF. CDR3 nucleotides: TGTGCCAGCAGCTCCACAGGCTACGAGCAGTACTTC.

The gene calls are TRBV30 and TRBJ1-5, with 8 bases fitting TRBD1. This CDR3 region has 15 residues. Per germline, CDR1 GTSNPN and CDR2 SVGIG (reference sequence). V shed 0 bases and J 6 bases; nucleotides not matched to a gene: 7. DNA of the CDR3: TGTGCCTGGAGTGTAGGGACAGGAGAGAGTCAGCCCCAGCATTTT. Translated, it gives CAWSVGTGESQPQHF.